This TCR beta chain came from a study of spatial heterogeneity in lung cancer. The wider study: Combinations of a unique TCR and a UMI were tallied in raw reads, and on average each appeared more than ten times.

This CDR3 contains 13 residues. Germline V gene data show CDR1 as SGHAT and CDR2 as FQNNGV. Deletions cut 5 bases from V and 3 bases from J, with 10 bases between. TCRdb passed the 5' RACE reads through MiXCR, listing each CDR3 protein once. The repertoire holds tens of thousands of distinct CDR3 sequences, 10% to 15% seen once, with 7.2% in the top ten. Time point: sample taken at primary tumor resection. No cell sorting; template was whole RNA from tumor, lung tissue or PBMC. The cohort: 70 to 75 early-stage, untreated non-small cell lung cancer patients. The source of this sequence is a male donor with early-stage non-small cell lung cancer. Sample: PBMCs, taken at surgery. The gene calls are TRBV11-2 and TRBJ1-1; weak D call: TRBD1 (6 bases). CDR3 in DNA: TGTGCCAGCAGCATTGGACAGTACACTGAAGCTTTCTTT. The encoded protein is CASSIGQYTEAFF. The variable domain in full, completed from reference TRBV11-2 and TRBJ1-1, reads EAGVAQSPRYKIIEKRQSVAFWCNPISGHATLYWYQQILGQGPKLLIQFQNNGVVDDSQLPKDRFSAERLKGVDSTLKIQPAKLEDSAVYLCASSIGQYTEAFFGQGTRLTVV.